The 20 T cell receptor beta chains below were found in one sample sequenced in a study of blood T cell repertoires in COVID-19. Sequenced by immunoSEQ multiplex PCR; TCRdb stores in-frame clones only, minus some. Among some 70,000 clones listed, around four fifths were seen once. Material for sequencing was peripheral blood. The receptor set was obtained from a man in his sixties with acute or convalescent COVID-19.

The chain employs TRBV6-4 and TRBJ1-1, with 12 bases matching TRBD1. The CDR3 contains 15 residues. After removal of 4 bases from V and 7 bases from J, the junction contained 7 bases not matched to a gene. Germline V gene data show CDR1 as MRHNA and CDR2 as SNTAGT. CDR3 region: CASSGGTGGRFEAFF. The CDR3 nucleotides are TGTGCCAGCAGTGGCGGGACAGGGGGCCGATTTGAAGCTTTCTTT.

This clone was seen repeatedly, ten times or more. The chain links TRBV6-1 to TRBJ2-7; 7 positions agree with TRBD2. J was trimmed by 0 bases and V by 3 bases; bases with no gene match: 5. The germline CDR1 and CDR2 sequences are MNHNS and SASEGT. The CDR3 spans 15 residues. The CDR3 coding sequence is TGTGCCAGCAGTGACACTAGCGAAACCTCCTACGAGCAGTACTTC. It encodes CASSDTSETSYEQYF.

The CDR3 loop reads CASSPIRRDSSYEQYF. The CDR3 coding sequence is TGTGCCAGCAGCCCCATTCGGCGGGACAGCTCCTACGAGCAGTACTTC. The chain uses TRBV11-2 and TRBJ2-7, with a tentative D call TRBD1 (7 bases). CDR1 SGHAT and CDR2 FQNNGV come from the germline V gene. The CDR3 length is 16 residues. V lost 5 bases to trimming and J lost 0 bases, with 17 bases between them.

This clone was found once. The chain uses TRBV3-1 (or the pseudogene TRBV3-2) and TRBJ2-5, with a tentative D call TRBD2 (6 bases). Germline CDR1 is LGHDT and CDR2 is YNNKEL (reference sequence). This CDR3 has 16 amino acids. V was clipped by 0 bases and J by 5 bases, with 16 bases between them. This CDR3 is CASSQDHLRAGETQYF. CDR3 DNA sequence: TGTGCCAGCAGCCAAGATCATTTGAGGGCGGGGGAGACCCAGTACTTC.

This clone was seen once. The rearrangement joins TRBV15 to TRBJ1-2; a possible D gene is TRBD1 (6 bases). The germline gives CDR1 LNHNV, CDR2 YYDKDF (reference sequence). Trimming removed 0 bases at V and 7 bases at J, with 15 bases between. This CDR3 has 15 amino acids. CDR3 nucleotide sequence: TGTGCCACCAGCAGAGATCGGGGCAGGGGCGGTGGCTACACCTTC. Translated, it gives CATSRDRGRGGGYTF.

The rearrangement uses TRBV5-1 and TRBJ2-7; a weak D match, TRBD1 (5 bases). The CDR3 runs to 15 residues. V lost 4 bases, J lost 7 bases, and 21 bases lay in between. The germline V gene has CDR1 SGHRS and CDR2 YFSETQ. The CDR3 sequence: CASSQVGRGYVEQYF. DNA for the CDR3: TGCGCCAGCAGCCAAGTAGGAAGGGGTTATGTGGAGCAGTACTTC.

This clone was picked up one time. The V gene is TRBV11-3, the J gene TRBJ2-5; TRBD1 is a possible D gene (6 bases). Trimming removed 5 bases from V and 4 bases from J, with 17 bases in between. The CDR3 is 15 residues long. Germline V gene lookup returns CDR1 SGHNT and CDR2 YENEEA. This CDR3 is CASSPDSSQGETQYF. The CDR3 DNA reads TGTGCCAGCAGCCCGGACAGCTCCCAGGGAGAGACCCAGTACTTC. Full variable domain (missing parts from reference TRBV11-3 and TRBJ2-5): EAGVVQSPRYKIIEKKQPVAFWCNPISGHNTLYWYLQNLGQGPELLIRYENEEAVDDSQLPKDRFSAERLKGVDSTLKIQPAELGDSAVYLCASSPDSSQGETQYFGPGTRLLVL.

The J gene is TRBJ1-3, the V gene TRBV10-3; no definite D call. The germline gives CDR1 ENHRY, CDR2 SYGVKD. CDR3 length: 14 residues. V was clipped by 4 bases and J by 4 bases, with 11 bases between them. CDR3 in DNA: TGTGCCATCAGTGGGGAGTTTCAAGGAAACACCATATATTTT. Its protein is CAISGEFQGNTIYF.

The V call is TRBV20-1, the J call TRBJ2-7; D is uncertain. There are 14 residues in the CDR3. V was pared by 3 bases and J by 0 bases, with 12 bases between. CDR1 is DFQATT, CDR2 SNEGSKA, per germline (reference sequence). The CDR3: CSASPTPSSYEQYF. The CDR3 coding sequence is TGCAGTGCTAGTCCTACTCCAAGCTCCTACGAGCAGTACTTC.

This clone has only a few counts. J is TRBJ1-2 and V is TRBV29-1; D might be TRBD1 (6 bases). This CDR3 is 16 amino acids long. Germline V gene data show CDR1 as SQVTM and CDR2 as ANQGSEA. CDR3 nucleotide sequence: TGCAGAGATAACTCCCAAGGACAGTGCGAGGTCTATGGCTACACCTTC. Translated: CRDNSQGQCEVYGYTF. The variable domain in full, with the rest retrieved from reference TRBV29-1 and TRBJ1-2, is SAVISQKPSRDICQRGTSLTIQCQVDSQVTMMFWYRQQPGQSLTLIATANQGSEATYESGFVIDKFPISRPNLTFSTLTVSNMSPEDSSIYLCRDNSQGQCEVYGYTFGSGTRLTVV.

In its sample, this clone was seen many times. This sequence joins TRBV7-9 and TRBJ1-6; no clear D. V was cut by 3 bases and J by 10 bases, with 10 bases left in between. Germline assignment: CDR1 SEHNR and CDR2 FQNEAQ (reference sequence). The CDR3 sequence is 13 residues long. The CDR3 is CASSFGRKSPLHF. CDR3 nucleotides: TGTGCCAGCAGCTTCGGCAGGAAATCACCCCTCCACTTT.

The CDR3 DNA is TGTGCCAGCATGGGGCGAGGTACTGAAGCTTTCTTT. It specifies CASMGRGTEAFF. The V call is TRBV28, the J call TRBJ1-1; a possible D gene is TRBD1 (5 bases). Per germline, CDR1 MDHEN and CDR2 SYDVKM. Trimming cost V 7 bases and J 5 bases, with 11 bases left between them. This CDR3 contains 12 residues.

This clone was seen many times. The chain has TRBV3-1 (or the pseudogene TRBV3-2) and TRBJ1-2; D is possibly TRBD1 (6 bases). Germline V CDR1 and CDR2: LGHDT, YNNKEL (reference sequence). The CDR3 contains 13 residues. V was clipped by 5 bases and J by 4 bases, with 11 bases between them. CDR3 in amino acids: CASSNRDTYGYTF. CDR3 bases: TGTGCCAGCAGCAACCGGGACACCTATGGCTACACCTTC.

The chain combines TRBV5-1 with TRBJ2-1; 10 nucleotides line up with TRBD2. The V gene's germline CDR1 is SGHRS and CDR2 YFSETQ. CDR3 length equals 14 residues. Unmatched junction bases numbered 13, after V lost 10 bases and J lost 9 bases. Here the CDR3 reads CAGSSGGRGGEQFF. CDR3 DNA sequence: TGCGCCGGGTCTAGCGGGGGTAGGGGGGGTGAGCAGTTCTTC.

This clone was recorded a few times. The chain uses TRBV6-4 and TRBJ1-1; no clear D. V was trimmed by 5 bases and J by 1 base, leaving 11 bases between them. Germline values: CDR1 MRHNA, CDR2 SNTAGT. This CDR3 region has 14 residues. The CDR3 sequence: CASSYNAGNTEAFF. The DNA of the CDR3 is TGTGCCAGCAGTTATAACGCCGGGAACACTGAAGCTTTCTTT.

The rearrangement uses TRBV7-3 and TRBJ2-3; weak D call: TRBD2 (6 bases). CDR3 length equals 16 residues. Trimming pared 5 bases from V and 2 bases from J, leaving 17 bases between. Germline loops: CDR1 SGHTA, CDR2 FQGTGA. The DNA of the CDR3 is TGTGCCAGCAGCAACATAGCGGAACCCTCCACAGATACGCAGTATTTT. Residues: CASSNIAEPSTDTQYF.

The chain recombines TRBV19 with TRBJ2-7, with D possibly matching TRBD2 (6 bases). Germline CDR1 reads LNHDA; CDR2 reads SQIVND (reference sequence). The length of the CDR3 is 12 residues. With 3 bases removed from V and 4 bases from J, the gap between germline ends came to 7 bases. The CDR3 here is CASSIGGYEQYF. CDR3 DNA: TGTGCCAGTAGTATCGGGGGATACGAGCAGTACTTC. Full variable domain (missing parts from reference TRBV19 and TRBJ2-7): DGGITQSPKYLFRKEGQNVTLSCEQNLNHDAMYWYRQDPGQGLRLIYYSQIVNDFQKGDIAEGYSVSREKKESFPLTVTSAQKNPTAFYLCASSIGGYEQYFGPGTRLTVT.

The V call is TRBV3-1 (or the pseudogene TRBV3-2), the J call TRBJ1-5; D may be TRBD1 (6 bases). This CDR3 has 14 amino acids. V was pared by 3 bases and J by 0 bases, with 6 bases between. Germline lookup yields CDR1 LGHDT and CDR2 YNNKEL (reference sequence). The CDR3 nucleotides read TGTGCCAGCAGCCAGGGACATAGCAATCAGCCCCAGCATTTT. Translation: CASSQGHSNQPQHF.

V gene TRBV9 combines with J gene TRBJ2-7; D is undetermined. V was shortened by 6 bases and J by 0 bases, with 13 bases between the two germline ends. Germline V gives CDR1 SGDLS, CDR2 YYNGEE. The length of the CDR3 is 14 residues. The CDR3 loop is CASTPPRSSYEQYV. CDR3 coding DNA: TGTGCCAGCACCCCCCCGAGGAGCTCCTACGAGCAGTACGTC.

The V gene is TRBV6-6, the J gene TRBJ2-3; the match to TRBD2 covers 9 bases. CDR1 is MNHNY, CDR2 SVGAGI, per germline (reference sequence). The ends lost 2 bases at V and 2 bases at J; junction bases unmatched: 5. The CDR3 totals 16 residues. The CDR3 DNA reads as TGTGCCAGCAGTTACCCCTCTAGCGGGATCACAGATACGCAGTATTTT. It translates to CASSYPSSGITDTQYF.